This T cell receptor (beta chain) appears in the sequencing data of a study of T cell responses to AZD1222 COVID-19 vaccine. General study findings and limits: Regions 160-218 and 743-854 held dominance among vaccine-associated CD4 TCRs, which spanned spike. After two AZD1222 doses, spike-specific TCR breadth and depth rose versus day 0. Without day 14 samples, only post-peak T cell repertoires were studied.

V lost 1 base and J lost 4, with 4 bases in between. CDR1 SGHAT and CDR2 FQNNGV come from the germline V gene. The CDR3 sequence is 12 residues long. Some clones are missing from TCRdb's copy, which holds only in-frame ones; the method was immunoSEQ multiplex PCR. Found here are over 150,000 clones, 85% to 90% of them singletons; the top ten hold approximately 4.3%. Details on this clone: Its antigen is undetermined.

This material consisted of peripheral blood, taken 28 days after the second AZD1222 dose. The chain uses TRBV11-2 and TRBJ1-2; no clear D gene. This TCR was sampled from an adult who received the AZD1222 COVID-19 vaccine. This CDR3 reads CASSLGVYGYTF. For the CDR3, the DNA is TGTGCCAGCAGCTTAGGGGTCTATGGCTACACCTTC.